The clone carrying this T cell receptor beta chain was seen more than once but under ten times. These data originate in a study of cytomegalovirus exposure and HLA in healthy donors. Across the whole study: Drawn from HLA-typed donors, about 82 million unique TCRs were held in an early data release.

PCR primers comprised 60 Vbeta and 13 Jbeta primers. Produced via immunoSEQ multiplex PCR; TCRdb's table is partial and in-frame only. The data contain under 150,000 clones, more than 75% of them seen just once; the ten biggest clones take up approximately 3%. The V gene's germline CDR1 is SNHLY and CDR2 FYNNEI. The germline V and J ends were trimmed by 8 bases and 6 bases, with 14 bases remaining between them. This CDR3 contains 13 residues. The specimen was PBMCs. This receptor was taken from a female donor in good health and CMV-seronegative. V is TRBV2 and J is TRBJ2-1, with D possibly being TRBD2 (6 bases). The CDR3 is CASDGGAFNEQFF. The CDR3 coding sequence is TGTGCCAGCGACGGGGGAGCCTTCAATGAGCAGTTCTTC.